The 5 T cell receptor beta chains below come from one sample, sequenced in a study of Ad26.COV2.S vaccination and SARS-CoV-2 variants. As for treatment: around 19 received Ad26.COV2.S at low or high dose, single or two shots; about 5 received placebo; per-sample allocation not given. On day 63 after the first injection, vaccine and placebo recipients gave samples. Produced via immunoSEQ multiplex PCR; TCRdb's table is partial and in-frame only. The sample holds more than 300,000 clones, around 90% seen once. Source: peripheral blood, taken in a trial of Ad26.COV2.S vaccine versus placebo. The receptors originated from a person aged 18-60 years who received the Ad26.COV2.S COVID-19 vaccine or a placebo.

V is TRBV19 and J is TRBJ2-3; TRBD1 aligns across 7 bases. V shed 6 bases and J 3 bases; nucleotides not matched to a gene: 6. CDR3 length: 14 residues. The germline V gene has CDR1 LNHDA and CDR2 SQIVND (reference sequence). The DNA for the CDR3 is TGTGCCAGTAGACGCAGGGGGTCGACAGATACGCAGTATTTT. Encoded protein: CASRRRGSTDTQYF.

DNA for the CDR3: TGTGCCAGCAGCTTAGATATTGAACTAGCGGGAGGGCCTGGGGCAGATACGCAGTATTTT. Translated: CASSLDIELAGGPGADTQYF. The genes are TRBV11-3 and TRBJ2-3; 13 bases are a match to TRBD2. The CDR3 covers 20 residues. V dropped 0 bases and J dropped 4; count of bases not matched to a gene: 13. The germline V gene has CDR1 SGHNT and CDR2 YENEEA. The full variable domain, with the rest looked up from reference TRBV11-3 and TRBJ2-3, is EAGVVQSPRYKIIEKKQPVAFWCNPISGHNTLYWYLQNLGQGPELLIRYENEEAVDDSQLPKDRFSAERLKGVDSTLKIQPAELGDSAVYLCASSLDIELAGGPGADTQYFGPGTRLTVL.

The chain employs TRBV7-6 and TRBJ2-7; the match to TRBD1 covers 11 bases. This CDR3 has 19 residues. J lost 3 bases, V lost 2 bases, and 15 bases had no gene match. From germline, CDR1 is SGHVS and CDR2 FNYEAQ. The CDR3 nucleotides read TGTGCCAGCAGCTTAACCGGGACAGGGGGTTTATCGATGGGCTACGAGCAGTACTTC. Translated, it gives CASSLTGTGGLSMGYEQYF.

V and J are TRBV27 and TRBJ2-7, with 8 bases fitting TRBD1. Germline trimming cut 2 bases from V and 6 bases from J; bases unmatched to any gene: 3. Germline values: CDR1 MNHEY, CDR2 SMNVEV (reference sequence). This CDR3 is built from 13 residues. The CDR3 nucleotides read TGTGCCAGCAGTTTAGGACAGGGAGGCGAGCAGTACTTC. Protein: CASSLGQGGEQYF.

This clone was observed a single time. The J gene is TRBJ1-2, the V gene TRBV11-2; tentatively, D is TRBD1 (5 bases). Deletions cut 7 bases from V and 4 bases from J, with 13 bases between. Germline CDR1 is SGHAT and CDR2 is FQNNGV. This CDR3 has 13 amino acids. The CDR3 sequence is CASTRQGTYGYTF. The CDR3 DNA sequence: TGTGCCAGCACCCGTCAGGGTACCTATGGCTACACCTTC.